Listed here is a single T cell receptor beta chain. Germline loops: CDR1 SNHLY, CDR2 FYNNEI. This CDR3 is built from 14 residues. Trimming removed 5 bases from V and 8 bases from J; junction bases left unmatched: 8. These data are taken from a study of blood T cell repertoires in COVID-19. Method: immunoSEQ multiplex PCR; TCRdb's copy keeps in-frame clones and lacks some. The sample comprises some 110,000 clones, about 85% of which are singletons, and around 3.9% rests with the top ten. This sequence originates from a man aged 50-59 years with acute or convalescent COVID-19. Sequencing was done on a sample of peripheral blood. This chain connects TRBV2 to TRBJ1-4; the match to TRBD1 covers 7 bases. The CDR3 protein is CASSPGTELEKLFF. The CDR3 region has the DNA TGTGCCAGCAGTCCCGGGACAGAACTCGAAAAACTGTTTTTT.